This TCR beta chain was obtained from a study of PD-1 and CTLA-4 blockade in melanoma. Produced via immunoSEQ multiplex PCR; TCRdb's table is partial and in-frame only. Counted here are 28,000 or so clones, roughly 90% occurring once; the ten biggest clones make up about 8.6%. Trimming at V came to 1 base and at J to 7 bases, leaving 3 bases not matched to a gene. The CDR3 loop spans 14 amino acids. Germline V gene lookup returns CDR1 GTSNPN and CDR2 SVGIG (reference sequence). This sequence joins TRBV30 and TRBJ2-1; 11 bases line up with TRBD2. The specimen comprised CD8+ T cells from peripheral blood, sampled from a patient given anti-PD-1 treatment. This receptor was obtained from a human donor with melanoma. CDR3 loop: CAWSGLAGRNEQFF. The DNA for the CDR3 is TGTGCCTGGAGTGGACTAGCGGGAAGGAATGAGCAGTTCTTC.